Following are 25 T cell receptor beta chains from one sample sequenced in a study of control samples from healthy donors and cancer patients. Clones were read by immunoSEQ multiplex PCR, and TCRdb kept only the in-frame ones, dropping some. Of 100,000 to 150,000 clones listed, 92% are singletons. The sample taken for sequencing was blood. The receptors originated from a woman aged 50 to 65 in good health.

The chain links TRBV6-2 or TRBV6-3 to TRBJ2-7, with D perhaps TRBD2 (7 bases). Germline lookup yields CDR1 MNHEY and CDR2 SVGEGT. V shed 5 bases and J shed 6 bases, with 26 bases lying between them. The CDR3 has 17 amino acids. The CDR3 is CASSRRIRGGSVGEQYF. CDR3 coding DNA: TGTGCCAGCAGTAGGAGGATACGCGGGGGCTCGGTGGGCGAGCAGTACTTC.

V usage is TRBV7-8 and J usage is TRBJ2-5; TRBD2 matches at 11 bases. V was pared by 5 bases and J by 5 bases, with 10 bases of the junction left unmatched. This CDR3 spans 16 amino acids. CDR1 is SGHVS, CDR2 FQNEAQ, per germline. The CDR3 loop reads CASSPLHSGGAETQYF. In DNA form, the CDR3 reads TGTGCCAGCAGCCCCCTTCATAGCGGGGGGGCGGAGACCCAGTACTTC.

CDR3 in amino acids: CASSPIARGSTDTQYF. In nucleotides, the CDR3 is TGTGCCAGCTCACCAATAGCGAGGGGTAGCACAGATACGCAGTATTTT. This chain joins TRBV18 and TRBJ2-3; D tentatively reads TRBD1 or TRBD2 (5 bases each). Trimming left V 2 bases short and J 0 bases short, with 12 bases between. The CDR3 has 16 amino acids. Germline values: CDR1 KGHSH, CDR2 LQKENI.

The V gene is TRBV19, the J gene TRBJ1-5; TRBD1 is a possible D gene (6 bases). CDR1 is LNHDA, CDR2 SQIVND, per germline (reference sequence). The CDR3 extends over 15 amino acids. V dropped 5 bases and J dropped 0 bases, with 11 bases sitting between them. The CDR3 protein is CASSGGSHSNQPQHF. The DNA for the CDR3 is TGTGCCAGTAGTGGGGGCAGCCATAGCAATCAGCCCCAGCATTTT. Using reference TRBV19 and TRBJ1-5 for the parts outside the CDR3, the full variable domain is DGGITQSPKYLFRKEGQNVTLSCEQNLNHDAMYWYRQDPGQGLRLIYYSQIVNDFQKGDIAEGYSVSREKKESFPLTVTSAQKNPTAFYLCASSGGSHSNQPQHFGDGTRLSIL.

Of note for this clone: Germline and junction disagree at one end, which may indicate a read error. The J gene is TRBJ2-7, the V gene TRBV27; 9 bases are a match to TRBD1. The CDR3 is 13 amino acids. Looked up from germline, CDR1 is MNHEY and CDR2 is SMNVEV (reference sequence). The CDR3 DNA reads TGTGCCAGCAGTCCCTCGGGGACAGGGCCCCGGGGCTTC. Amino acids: CASSPSGTGPRGF.

The CDR3 loop reads CASSAGQGAYYGYTF. The DNA for the CDR3 is TGTGCCAGTAGTGCGGGACAGGGGGCTTACTATGGCTACACCTTC. The rearrangement joins TRBV19 to TRBJ1-2, with TRBD1 identical over 12 bases. The CDR3 sequence is 15 residues long. The trim removed 5 bases at V and 3 bases at J, leaving 4 bases unmatched. CDR1 is LNHDA, CDR2 SQIVND, per germline (reference sequence).

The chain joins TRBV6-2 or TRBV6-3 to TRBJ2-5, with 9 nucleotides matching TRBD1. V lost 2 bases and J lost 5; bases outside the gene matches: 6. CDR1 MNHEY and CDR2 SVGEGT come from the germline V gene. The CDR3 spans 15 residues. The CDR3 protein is CASSYLQGAQETQYF. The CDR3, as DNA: TGTGCCAGCAGTTACCTACAGGGGGCCCAGGAGACCCAGTACTTC.

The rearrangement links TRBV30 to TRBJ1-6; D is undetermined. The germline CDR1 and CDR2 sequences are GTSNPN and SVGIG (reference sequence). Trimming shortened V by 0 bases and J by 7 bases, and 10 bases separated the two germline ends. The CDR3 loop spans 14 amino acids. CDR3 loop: CAWSVGGWNSPLHF. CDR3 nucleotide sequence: TGTGCCTGGAGTGTTGGAGGGTGGAATTCACCCCTCCACTTT. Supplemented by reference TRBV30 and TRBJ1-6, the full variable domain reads SQTIHQWPATLVQPVGSPLSLECTVEGTSNPNLYWYRQAAGRGLQLLFYSVGIGQISSEVPQNLSASRPQDRQFILSSKKLLLSDSGFYLCAWSVGGWNSPLHFGNGTRLTVT.

DNA for the CDR3: TGTGCCAGCAGCCGCGGGGGGGATTACAATGAGCAGTTCTTC. Its protein is CASSRGGDYNEQFF. V and J are TRBV7-9 and TRBJ2-1; 9 bases agree with TRBD2. The CDR3 loop spans 14 amino acids. Germline V CDR1 and CDR2: SEHNR, FQNEAQ (reference sequence). Germline trimming cut 5 bases from V and 4 bases from J; bases unmatched to any gene: 3. The full variable domain, its missing parts supplied by reference TRBV7-9 and TRBJ2-1, is DTGVSQNPRHKITKRGQNVTFRCDPISEHNRLYWYRQTLGQGPEFLTYFQNEAQLEKSRLLSDRFSAERPKGSFSTLEIQRTEQGDSAMYLCASSRGGDYNEQFFGPGTRLTVL.

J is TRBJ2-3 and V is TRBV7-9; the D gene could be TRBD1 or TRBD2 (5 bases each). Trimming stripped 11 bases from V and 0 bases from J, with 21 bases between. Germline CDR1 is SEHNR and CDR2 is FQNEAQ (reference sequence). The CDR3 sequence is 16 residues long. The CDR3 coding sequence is TGTGCCCTTGGGCAGGGAGCTAGGGAAAGCACAGATACGCAGTATTTT. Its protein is CALGQGARESTDTQYF.

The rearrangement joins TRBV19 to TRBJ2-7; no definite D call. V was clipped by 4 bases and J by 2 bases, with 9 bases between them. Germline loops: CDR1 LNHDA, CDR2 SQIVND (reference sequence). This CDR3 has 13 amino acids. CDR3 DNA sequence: TGTGCCAGTAGTACCGACGGAACCTACGAGCAGTACTTC. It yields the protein CASSTDGTYEQYF. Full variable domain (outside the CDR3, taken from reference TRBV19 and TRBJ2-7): DGGITQSPKYLFRKEGQNVTLSCEQNLNHDAMYWYRQDPGQGLRLIYYSQIVNDFQKGDIAEGYSVSREKKESFPLTVTSAQKNPTAFYLCASSTDGTYEQYFGPGTRLTVT.

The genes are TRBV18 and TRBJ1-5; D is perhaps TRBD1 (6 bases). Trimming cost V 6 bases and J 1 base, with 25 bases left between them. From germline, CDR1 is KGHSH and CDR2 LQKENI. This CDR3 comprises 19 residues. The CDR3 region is CASSPLEDSEMWSNQPQHF. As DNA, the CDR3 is TGTGCCAGCTCCCCCCTGGAGGACAGTGAGATGTGGAGCAATCAGCCCCAGCATTTT.

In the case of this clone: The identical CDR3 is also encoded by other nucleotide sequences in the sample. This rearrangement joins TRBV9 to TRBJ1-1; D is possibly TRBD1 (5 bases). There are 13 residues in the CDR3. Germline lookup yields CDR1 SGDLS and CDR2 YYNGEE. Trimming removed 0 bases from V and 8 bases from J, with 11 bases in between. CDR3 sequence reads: CASSVAGSAEAFF. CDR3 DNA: TGTGCCAGCAGCGTAGCAGGGAGTGCCGAAGCTTTCTTT.

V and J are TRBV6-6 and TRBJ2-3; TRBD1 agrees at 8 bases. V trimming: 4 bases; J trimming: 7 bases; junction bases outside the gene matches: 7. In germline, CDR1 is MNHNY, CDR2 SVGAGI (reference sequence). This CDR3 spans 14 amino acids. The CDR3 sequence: CASSSDRVGNTQYF. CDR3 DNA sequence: TGTGCCAGCAGTTCGGACAGGGTTGGGAATACGCAGTATTTT.

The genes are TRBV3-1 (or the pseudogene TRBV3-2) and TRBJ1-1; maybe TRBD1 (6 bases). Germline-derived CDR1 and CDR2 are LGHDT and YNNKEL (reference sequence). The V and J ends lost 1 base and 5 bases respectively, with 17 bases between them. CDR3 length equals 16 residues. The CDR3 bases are TGTGCCAGCAGCCAAGGGGGACGGGGGGCGAGGACTGAAGCTTTCTTT. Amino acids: CASSQGGRGARTEAFF.

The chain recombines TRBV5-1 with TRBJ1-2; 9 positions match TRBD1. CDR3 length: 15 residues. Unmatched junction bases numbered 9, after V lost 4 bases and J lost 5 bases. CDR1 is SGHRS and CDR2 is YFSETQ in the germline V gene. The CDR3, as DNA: TGCGCCAGCAGCGGAAAGACAGGGGGAAGTTATGGCTACACCTTC. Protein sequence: CASSGKTGGSYGYTF.

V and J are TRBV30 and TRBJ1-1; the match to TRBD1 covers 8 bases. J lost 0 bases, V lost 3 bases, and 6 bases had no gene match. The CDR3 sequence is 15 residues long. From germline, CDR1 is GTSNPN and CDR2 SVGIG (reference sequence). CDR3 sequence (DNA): TGTGCCTGGAGCAAGGACAGGGATATGAACACTGAAGCTTTCTTT. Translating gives CAWSKDRDMNTEAFF.

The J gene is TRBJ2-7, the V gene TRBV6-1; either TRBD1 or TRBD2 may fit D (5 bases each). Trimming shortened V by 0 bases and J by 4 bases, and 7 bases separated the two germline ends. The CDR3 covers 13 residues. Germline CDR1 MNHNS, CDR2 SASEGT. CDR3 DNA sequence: TGTGCCAGCAGTGAAGCGAGGGGATACGAGCAGTACTTC. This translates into CASSEARGYEQYF.

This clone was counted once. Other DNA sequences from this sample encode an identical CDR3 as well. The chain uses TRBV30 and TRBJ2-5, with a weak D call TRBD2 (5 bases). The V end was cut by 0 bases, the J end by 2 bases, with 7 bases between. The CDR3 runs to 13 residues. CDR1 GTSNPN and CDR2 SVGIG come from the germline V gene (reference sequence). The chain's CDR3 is CAWSVRRQETQYF. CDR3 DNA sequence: TGTGCCTGGAGTGTCAGGAGGCAAGAGACCCAGTACTTC. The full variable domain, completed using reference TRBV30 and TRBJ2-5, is SQTIHQWPATLVQPVGSPLSLECTVEGTSNPNLYWYRQAAGRGLQLLFYSVGIGQISSEVPQNLSASRPQDRQFILSSKKLLLSDSGFYLCAWSVRRQETQYFGPGTRLLVL.

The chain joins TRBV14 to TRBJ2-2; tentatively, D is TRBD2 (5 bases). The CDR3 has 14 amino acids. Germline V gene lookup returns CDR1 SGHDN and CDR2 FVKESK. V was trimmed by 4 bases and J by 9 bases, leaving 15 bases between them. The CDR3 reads CASSPTGNIRELFF. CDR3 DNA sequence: TGTGCCAGCAGCCCCACGGGAAATATCAGGGAGCTGTTTTTT.

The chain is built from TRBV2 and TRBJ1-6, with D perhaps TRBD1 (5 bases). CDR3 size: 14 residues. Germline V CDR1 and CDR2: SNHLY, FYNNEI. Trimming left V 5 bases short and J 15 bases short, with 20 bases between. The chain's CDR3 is CASSSTLNSGGLHF. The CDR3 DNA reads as TGTGCCAGCAGTTCGACGCTTAATTCGGGGGGCCTCCACTTT.

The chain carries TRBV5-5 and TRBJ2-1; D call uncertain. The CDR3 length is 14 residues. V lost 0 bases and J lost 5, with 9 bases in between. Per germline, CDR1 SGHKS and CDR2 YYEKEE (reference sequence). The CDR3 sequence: CASSLEVVNNEQFF. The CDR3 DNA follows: TGTGCCAGCAGCTTGGAAGTAGTTAACAATGAGCAGTTCTTC.

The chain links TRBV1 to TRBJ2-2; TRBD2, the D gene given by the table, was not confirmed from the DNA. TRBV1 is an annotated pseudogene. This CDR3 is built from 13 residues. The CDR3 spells CTSRGSGAGELFF. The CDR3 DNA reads TGCACCAGCAGGGGGTCCGGGGCCGGGGAGCTGTTTTTT.

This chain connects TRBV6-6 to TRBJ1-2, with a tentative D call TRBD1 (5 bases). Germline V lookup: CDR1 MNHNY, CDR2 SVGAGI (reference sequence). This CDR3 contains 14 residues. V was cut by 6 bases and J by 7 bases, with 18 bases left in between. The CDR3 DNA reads TGTGCCAGCAGCCCCCTGAAGGCCCAGGGTGGCTACACCTTC. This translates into CASSPLKAQGGYTF.

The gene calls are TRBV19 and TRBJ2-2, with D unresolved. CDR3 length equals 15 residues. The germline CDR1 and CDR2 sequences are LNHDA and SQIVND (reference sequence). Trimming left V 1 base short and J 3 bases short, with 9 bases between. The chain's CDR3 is CASSIVMVDTGELFF. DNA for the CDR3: TGTGCCAGTAGTATAGTCATGGTGGACACCGGGGAGCTGTTTTTT.